This T cell receptor beta chain is drawn from a study of blood T cell repertoires in COVID-19. The wider study: Sites in the United States, Italy and Spain provided acute and convalescent COVID-19 samples. PBMCs, B-cell-depleted T cells, or T cells were the source of the cDNA or gDNA that made up the material.

Trimming cost V 2 bases and J 2 bases, with 9 bases left between them. The CDR3 is made up of 14 amino acids. The germline CDR1 and CDR2 sequences are MNHNS and SASEGT. In the original workflow: By means of reference gene primer amplification, nucleated cell counts were estimated. Repertoires were generated with immunoSEQ multiplex PCR, while TCRdb's copy carries only in-frame clones and drops some. D and trimming come from the DNA, and the V and J calls and clone size come from that table. The repertoire holds some 15,000 clones, with 82% as singletons. This chain connects TRBV6-1 to TRBJ1-1; no clear D gene. Input material: peripheral blood. This receptor was taken from a woman in her 70s with active COVID-19. CDR3 coding DNA: TGTGCCAGCAGTGAAATGGCAGGCAACACTGAAGCTTTCTTT. This codes for CASSEMAGNTEAFF.